This T cell receptor beta chain was identified during a study of blood T cells in healthy people across ages. Study conclusions and caveats: More naive CD4+ cells and higher diversity marked long-lived donors relative to aged donors.

With a J-beta primer mix and a sample-barcoded 5' primer, a second PCR ran about 7 to 11 cycles. TCRdb re-called the 5' RACE reads with MiXCR, one entry per CDR3 protein. The sample has around 620,000 distinct CDR3 sequences, 27% seen once; the top ten hold roughly 18%. The CDR3 length is 13 residues. CDR1 is SGHDN and CDR2 is FVKESK in the germline V gene. The ends were cut back, 0 bases at V and 7 bases at J, with 9 bases in the middle. This clonotype occurred a few times. What it binds is not known. Sequenced sample: blood. This chain joins TRBV14 and TRBJ1-1; no definite D call. The clonotype originates from a woman in her sixties or seventies in good health. Written as DNA, the CDR3 is TGTGCCAGCAGCCAAGACCCGGAGTTTGAAGCTTTCTTT. Translating it yields CASSQDPEFEAFF.